Below, 10 T cell receptor beta chains from the same sample are listed, as sequenced in a study of OX40 agonist ivuxolimab in advanced cancers. Libraries were built with the immunoSEQ multiplex PCR assay. TCRdb's version of the immuneACCESS table is confined to in-frame rearrangements and falls short of the full clone set. An unresolved V gene accounts for under half of the shortfall where checked; the remainder is of unknown origin. Counted in this sample were 100,000 to 150,000 clones; about nine tenths of them appeared once. The top ten hold under 0.9% of the sample. The specimen comprised CD4+ or CD8+ T cells sorted from blood, sampled in a trial of the OX40 agonist ivuxolimab. These receptors originate from an adult with an advanced solid tumor such as melanoma, head and neck, liver or kidney cancer.

As DNA, the CDR3 is TGTGCCAGCTCACCACCTCCAAACCAAGAGACCCAGTACTTC. It is translated as CASSPPPNQETQYF. This rearrangement joins TRBV18 to TRBJ2-5; D is uncertain. CDR3 length equals 14 residues. The V gene lost 0 bases and the J gene lost 0 bases, with 5 bases spanning the gap. From germline, CDR1 is KGHSH and CDR2 LQKENI.

This chain's CDR3 is CASSLGQIYEQYF. The CDR3 nucleotides are TGTGCCAGCAGTTTGGGACAGATTTACGAGCAGTACTTC. The rearrangement links TRBV27 to TRBJ2-7; 7 nucleotides align to TRBD1. The CDR3 has 13 amino acids. J gave up 4 bases and V 3 bases, and 3 bases lay outside the gene matches. The germline CDR1 and CDR2 sequences are MNHEY and SMNVEV (reference sequence).

The chain combines TRBV5-1 with TRBJ2-2, with TRBD1 matching 7 bases. This CDR3 comprises 16 residues. Germline CDR1 and CDR2: SGHRS and YFSETQ. Trimming removed 0 bases from V and 2 bases from J; junction bases left unmatched: 4. The CDR3 DNA reads as TGCGCCAGCAGCTTGGGACAGGGCCTAAACACCGGGGAGCTGTTTTTT. Residues: CASSLGQGLNTGELFF.

V and J are TRBV7-2 and TRBJ2-1; 10 nucleotides agree with TRBD2. Germline V gene lookup returns CDR1 SGHTA and CDR2 FQGNSA. Trimming cost V 5 bases and J 10 bases; bases outside gene matches: 5. This CDR3 contains 13 residues. CDR3 in DNA: TGTGCCAGCAGCCCCGCTAGCGGGAGAGAGCAGTTCTTC. Translated: CASSPASGREQFF.

The chain combines TRBV30 with TRBJ1-5, with unresolved D. Per the germline V gene, CDR1 is GTSNPN and CDR2 is SVGIG (reference sequence). The CDR3 covers 15 residues. V was cut by 2 bases and J by 1 base, with 12 bases left in between. The CDR3: CAWSLRTVSNQPQHF. For the CDR3, the DNA is TGTGCCTGGAGTCTACGGACCGTAAGCAATCAGCCCCAGCATTTT.

CDR3 coding DNA: TGTGCCAGTATGGCTCTGGGTCTGGGGCTAGCGGGAGGGACCCAGTACTTC. It translates to CASMALGLGLAGGTQYF. The J gene is TRBJ2-5, the V gene TRBV19, with 11 bases fitting TRBD2. The CDR3 is 17 amino acids. The V segment lost 7 bases and the J segment 7 bases; nucleotides outside the gene matches: 17. Germline V CDR1 and CDR2: LNHDA, SQIVND (reference sequence).

CDR3 loop: CASSLGLGGTYEQYF. In nucleotides, the CDR3 is TGCGCCAGCAGCTTGGGATTGGGCGGGACCTACGAGCAGTACTTC. The chain carries TRBV5-1 and TRBJ2-5; D is possibly TRBD2 (6 bases). The closer fit of TRBJ2-7 to the DNA end suggests the J call may be wrong. This CDR3 spans 15 amino acids. Germline V gives CDR1 SGHRS, CDR2 YFSETQ.

The V and J genes are TRBV6-5 and TRBJ2-7; the D gene could be TRBD1 or TRBD2 (5 bases each). The germline CDR1 and CDR2 sequences are MNHEY and SVGAGI. Trimming left V 2 bases short and J 7 bases short, with 15 bases between. The CDR3 sequence is 14 residues long. CDR3 sequence (DNA): TGTGCCAGCAGTTACGGGGGACCACTTGGGGAGCAGTACTTC. Encoded protein: CASSYGGPLGEQYF.

V and J are TRBV16 and TRBJ1-2, with D hard to call. CDR1 is KGHSY and CDR2 is FQNENV in the germline V gene. The CDR3 totals 14 residues. Trimming left V 2 bases short and J 7 bases short, with 14 bases between. CDR3 in DNA: TGTGCCAGCAGCCAACTGGCCCCGGTCGGTGGCTACACCTTC. Its protein is CASSQLAPVGGYTF.

In its sample, this clone was seen once. The V gene is TRBV11-2, the J gene TRBJ2-3, with a tentative D call TRBD2 (6 bases). Trimming pared 5 bases from V and 2 bases from J, leaving 11 bases between. The CDR3 runs 14 residues. Germline V gene data show CDR1 as SGHAT and CDR2 as FQNNGV. CDR3 sequence: CASSPRGTTDTQYF. The DNA of the CDR3 is TGTGCCAGCAGCCCCCGGGGGACCACAGATACGCAGTATTTT. Supplemented by reference TRBV11-2 and TRBJ2-3, the full variable domain reads EAGVAQSPRYKIIEKRQSVAFWCNPISGHATLYWYQQILGQGPKLLIQFQNNGVVDDSQLPKDRFSAERLKGVDSTLKIQPAKLEDSAVYLCASSPRGTTDTQYFGPGTRLTVL.